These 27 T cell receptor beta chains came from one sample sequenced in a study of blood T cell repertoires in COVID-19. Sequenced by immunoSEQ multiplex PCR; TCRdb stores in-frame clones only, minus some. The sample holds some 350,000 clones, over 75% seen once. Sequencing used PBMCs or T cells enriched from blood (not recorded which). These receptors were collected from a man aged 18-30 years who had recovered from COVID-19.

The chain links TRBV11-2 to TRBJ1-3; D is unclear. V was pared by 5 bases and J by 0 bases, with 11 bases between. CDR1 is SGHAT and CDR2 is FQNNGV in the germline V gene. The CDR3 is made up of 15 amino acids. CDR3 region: CASSQWTHSGNTIYF. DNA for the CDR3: TGTGCCAGCAGCCAGTGGACTCACTCTGGAAACACCATATATTTT.

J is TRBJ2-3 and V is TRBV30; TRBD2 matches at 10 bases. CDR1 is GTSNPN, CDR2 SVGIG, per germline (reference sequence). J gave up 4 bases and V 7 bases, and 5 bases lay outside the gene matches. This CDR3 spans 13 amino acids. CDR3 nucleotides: TGTGCCTCCCAGCGGGGGGGGGCAGATACGCAGTATTTT. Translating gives CASQRGGADTQYF.

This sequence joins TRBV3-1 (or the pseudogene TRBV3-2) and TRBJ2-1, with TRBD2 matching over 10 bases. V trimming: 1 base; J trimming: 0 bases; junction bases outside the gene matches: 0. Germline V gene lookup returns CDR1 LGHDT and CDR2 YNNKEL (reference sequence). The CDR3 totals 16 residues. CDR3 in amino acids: CASSQASGSSYNEQFF. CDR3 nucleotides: TGTGCCAGCAGCCAAGCTAGCGGGAGCTCCTACAATGAGCAGTTCTTC.

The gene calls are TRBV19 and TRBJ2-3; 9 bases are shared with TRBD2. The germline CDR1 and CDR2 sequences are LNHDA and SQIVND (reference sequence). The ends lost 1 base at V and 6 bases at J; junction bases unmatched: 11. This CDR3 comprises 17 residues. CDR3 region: CASSIARGGGASDTQYF. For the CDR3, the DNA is TGTGCCAGTAGTATAGCGAGGGGCGGGGGGGCCTCGGATACGCAGTATTTT.

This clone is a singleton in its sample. The CDR3: CASSLQGASETQYF. DNA for the CDR3: TGTGCCAGCAGCTTACAGGGGGCATCGGAGACCCAGTACTTC. V and J are TRBV7-2 and TRBJ2-5; 8 bases align to TRBD1. V was clipped by 2 bases and J by 5 bases; unmatched bases: 4. Germline loops: CDR1 SGHTA, CDR2 FQGNSA. The CDR3 has 14 amino acids.

The CDR3 loop is CATSDLGVGQPQHF. CDR3 nucleotides: TGTGCCACCAGTGATTTAGGGGTCGGTCAGCCCCAGCATTTT. J is TRBJ1-5 and V is TRBV24-1; tentatively, D is TRBD1 (5 bases). The CDR3 has 14 amino acids. Germline V gene sequence: CDR1 KGHDR, CDR2 SFDVKD. Deletions cut 1 base from V and 6 bases from J, with 9 bases between.

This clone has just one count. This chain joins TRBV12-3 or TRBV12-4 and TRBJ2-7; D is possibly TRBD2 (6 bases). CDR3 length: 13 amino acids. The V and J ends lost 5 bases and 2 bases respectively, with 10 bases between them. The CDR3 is CASSREIAYEQYF. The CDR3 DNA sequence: TGTGCCAGCAGTCGGGAGATAGCCTACGAGCAGTACTTC.

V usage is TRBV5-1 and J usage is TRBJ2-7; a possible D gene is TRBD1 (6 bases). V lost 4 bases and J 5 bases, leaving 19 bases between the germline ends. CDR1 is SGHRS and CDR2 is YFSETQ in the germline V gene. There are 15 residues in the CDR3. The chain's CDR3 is CASSPLQGNGNEQYF. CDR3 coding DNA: TGCGCCAGCAGCCCCCTACAGGGAAACGGGAACGAGCAGTACTTC. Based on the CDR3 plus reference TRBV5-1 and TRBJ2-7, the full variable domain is KAGVTQTPRYLIKTRGQQVTLSCSPISGHRSVSWYQQTPGQGLQFLFEYFSETQRNKGNFPGRFSGRQFSNSRSEMNVSTLELGDSALYLCASSPLQGNGNEQYFGPGTRLTVT.

CDR3 loop: CASSPPPPGTGGSEQYF. The CDR3 nucleotides are TGTGCCAGCTCACCTCCTCCCCCGGGGACAGGGGGATCGGAGCAGTACTTC. The chain uses TRBV18 and TRBJ2-7; 11 positions match TRBD1. Germline-derived CDR1 and CDR2 are KGHSH and LQKENI. With 3 bases clipped from V and 7 bases from J, the junction kept 14 bases outside the gene matches. This CDR3 region has 17 residues. Based on the CDR3 plus reference TRBV18 and TRBJ2-7, the full variable domain is NAGVMQNPRHLVRRRGQEARLRCSPMKGHSHVYWYRQLPEEGLKFMVYLQKENIIDESGMPKERFSAEFPKEGPSILRIQQVVRGDSAAYFCASSPPPPGTGGSEQYFGPGTRLTVT.

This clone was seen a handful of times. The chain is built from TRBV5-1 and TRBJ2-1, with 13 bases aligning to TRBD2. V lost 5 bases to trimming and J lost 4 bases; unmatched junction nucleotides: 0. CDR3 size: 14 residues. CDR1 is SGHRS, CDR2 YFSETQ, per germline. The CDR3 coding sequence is TGCGCCAGCAGGGGACTAGCGGGGTACAATGAGCAGTTCTTC. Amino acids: CASRGLAGYNEQFF.

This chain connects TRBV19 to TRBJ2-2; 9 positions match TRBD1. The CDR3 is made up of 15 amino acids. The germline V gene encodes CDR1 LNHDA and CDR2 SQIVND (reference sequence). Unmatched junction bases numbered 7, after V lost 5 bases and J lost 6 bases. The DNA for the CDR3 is TGTGCCAGTAGTGGGACAGGGAGTTTCCCCGGGGAGCTGTTTTTT. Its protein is CASSGTGSFPGELFF.

The CDR3 nucleotides read TGCGCCAGCAGCTCGGACACAGGGTCCTACAATGAGCAGTTCTTC. Protein: CASSSDTGSYNEQFF. This chain uses TRBV5-1 with TRBJ2-1; D may be TRBD1 (6 bases). Trimming pared 3 bases from V and 1 base from J, leaving 11 bases between. The germline gives CDR1 SGHRS, CDR2 YFSETQ. This CDR3 region has 15 residues.

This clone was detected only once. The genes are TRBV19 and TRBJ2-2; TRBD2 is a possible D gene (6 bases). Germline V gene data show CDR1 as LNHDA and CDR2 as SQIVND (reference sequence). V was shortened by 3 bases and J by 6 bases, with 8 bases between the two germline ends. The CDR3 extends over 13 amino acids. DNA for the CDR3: TGTGCCAGTAGTATTGGAGGGTCCGGGGAGCTGTTTTTT. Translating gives CASSIGGSGELFF.

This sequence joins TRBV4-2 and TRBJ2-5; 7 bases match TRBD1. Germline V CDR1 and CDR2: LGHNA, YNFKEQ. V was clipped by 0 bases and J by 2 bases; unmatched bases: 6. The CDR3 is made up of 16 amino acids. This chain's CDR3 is CASSQESTGLQETQYF. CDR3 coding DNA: TGTGCCAGCAGCCAAGAATCGACAGGGTTACAAGAGACCCAGTACTTC.

The CDR3 reads CASSQDMIGVNYGYTF. The CDR3 DNA reads TGTGCCAGCAGCCAAGACATGATCGGAGTCAACTATGGCTACACCTTC. The V call is TRBV3-1 (or the pseudogene TRBV3-2), the J call TRBJ1-2; D not resolved. Germline loops: CDR1 LGHDT, CDR2 YNNKEL (reference sequence). The V end was cut by 0 bases, the J end by 2 bases, with 13 bases between. The CDR3 is 16 residues long.

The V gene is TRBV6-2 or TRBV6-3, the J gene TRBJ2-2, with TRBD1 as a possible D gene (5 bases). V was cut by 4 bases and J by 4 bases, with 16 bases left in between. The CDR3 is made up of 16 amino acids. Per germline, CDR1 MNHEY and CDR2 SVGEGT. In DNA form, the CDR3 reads TGTGCCAGCAGTTCCTATAAGGGCAGGGTCACCGGGGAGCTGTTTTTT. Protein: CASSSYKGRVTGELFF.

Here the CDR3 reads CASMTGGGYTEAFF. The CDR3, as DNA: TGTGCCAGCATGACAGGGGGGGGTTACACTGAAGCTTTCTTT. This chain links TRBV28 with TRBJ1-1; the match to TRBD1 covers 9 bases. Germline assignment: CDR1 MDHEN and CDR2 SYDVKM. The CDR3 is 14 amino acids. Trimming took 7 bases from V and 3 from J; bases not matched to a gene: 6.

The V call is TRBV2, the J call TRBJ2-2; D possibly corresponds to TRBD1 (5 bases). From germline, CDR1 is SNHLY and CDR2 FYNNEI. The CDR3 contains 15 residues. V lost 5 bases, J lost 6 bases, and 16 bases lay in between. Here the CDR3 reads CASSKSSRVAGELFF. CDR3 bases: TGTGCCAGCAGTAAATCATCCAGGGTGGCCGGGGAGCTGTTTTTT.

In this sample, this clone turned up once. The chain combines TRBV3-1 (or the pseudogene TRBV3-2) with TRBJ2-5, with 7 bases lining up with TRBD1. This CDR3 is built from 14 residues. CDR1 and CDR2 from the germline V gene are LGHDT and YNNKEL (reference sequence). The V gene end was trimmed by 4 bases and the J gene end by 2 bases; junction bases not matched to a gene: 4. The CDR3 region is CASSLPGQQETQYF. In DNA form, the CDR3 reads TGTGCCAGCAGCCTCCCGGGACAGCAAGAGACCCAGTACTTC.

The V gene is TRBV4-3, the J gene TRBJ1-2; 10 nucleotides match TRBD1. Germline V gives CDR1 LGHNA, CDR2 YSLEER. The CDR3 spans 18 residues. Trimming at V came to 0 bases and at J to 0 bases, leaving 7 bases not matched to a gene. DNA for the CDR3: TGCGCCAGCAGCCAAGATATCGGGACAGGGGCGACTAACTATGGCTACACCTTC. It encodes CASSQDIGTGATNYGYTF.

Written as DNA, the CDR3 is TGTGCCAGTACCCAAACAGGGAGTAGTTCACCCCTCCACTTT. Translated, it gives CASTQTGSSSPLHF. J is TRBJ1-6 and V is TRBV19, with D possibly being TRBD1 (6 bases). The germline V gene has CDR1 LNHDA and CDR2 SQIVND (reference sequence). The CDR3 extends over 14 amino acids. The ends were cut back, 7 bases at V and 9 bases at J, with 16 bases in the middle.

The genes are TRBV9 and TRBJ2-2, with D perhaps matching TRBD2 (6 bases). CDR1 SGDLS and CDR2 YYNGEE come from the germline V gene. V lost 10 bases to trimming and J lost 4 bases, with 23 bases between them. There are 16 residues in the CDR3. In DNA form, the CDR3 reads TGTGCCTCGCAGGAGGGTGGAGGGGCGGGCACCGGGGAGCTGTTTTTT. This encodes CASQEGGGAGTGELFF.

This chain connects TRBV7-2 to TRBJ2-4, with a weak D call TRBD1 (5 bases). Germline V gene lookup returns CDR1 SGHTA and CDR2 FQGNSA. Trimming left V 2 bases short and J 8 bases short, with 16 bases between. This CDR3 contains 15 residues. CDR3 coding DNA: TGTGCCAGCAGCTTAAGTTGGCAGGGTCCGCACATTCAGTACTTC. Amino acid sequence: CASSLSWQGPHIQYF.

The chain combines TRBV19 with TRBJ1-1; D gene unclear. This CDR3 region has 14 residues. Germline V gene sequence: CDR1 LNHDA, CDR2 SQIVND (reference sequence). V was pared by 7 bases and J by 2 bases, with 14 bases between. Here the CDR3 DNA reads TGTGCCAGTACAACCCCCGGGGAAAACACTGAAGCTTTCTTT. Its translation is CASTTPGENTEAFF.

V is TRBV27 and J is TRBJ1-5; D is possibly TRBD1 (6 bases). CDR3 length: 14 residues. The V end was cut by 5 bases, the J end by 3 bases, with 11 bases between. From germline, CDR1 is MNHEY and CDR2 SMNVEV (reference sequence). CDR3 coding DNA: TGTGCCAGCAGTCTGAGGGGGTACAATCAGCCCCAGCATTTT. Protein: CASSLRGYNQPQHF.

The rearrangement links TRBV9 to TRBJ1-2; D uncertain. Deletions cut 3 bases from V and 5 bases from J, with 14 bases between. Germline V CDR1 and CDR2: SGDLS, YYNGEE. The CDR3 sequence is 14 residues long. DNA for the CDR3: TGTGCCAGCAGCGCGCTCGGAGACCCATATGGCTACACCTTC. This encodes CASSALGDPYGYTF.

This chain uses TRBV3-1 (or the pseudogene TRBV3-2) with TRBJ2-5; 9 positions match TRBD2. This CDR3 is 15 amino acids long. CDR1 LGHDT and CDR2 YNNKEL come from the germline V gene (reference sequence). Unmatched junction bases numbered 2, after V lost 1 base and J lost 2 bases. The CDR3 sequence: CASSQGGGVQETQYF. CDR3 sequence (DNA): TGTGCCAGCAGCCAAGGCGGGGGGGTACAAGAGACCCAGTACTTC.